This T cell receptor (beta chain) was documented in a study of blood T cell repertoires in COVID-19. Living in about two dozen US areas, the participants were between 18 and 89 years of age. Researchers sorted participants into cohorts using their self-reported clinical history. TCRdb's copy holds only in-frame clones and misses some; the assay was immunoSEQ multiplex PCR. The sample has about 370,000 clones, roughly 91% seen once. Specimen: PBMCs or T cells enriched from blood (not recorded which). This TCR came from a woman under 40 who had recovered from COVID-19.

The CDR3 region has the DNA TGCGCCAGCAGCCAAGTCCCACTAGCGGGGGGCGAGACCCAGTACTTC. Translated: CASSQVPLAGGETQYF. The J gene is TRBJ2-5, the V gene TRBV4-3; 12 positions match TRBD2. The CDR3 sequence is 16 residues long. V was clipped by 1 base and J by 5 bases; unmatched bases: 5. Germline V gene sequence: CDR1 LGHNA, CDR2 YSLEER.